One and the same sample provided the 27 T cell receptor beta chains below, sequenced in a study of blood T cells in healthy people across ages (dated by TCRdb to 2015 to 2017). Receptor libraries were prepared by 5' RACE. The instrument given in TCRdb is Illumina HiSeq 2500. A second PCR of about 6 to 11 cycles was run with a J-beta primer mix and a sample-barcoded 5' primer. TCRdb reran the public reads through fastp at Q25 and MiXCR, keeping productive beta chains. Merged by CDR3 protein, the rows form single entries marked with the most common genes and DNA. In all, the sample holds about 1.5 million distinct CDR3 sequences, and roughly 43% of those were seen once. Around 4% of the sample rests with the top ten. Sequencing input: blood. All receptors derive from a woman between 18 and 30 years old in good health.

Of note for this clonotype: A single base separates this from a much larger clone, so it may be a read error. The chain links TRBV20-1 to TRBJ2-7; 7 bases are a match to TRBD1. Unmatched junction bases numbered 14, after V lost 5 bases and J lost 7 bases. The CDR3 length is 14 residues. Germline-derived CDR1 and CDR2 are DFQATT and SNEGSKA (reference sequence). The DNA of the CDR3 is TGCAGTGCTCTGCCCCCTAGCAGGGGGAGTGAGCAGTACTTC. This translates into CSALPPSRGSEQYF.

This rearrangement joins TRBV28 to TRBJ2-7, with D perhaps being TRBD1 or TRBD2 (5 bases each). Trimming stripped 4 bases from V and 5 bases from J, with 12 bases between. The CDR3 has 13 residues. Germline CDR1 reads MDHEN; CDR2 reads SYDVKM. CDR3 loop: CASSYAQGHEQYF. CDR3 sequence (DNA): TGTGCCAGCAGTTACGCCCAGGGACACGAGCAGTACTTC.

This clonotype was seen a few times. The chain has TRBV29-1 and TRBJ2-7; D is undetermined. This CDR3 has 11 residues. The germline CDR1 and CDR2 sequences are SQVTM and ANQGSEA. V was cut by 6 bases and J by 6 bases, with 12 bases left in between. Here the CDR3 reads CSVLNQAEQYF. The CDR3 DNA reads TGCAGCGTGCTCAATCAAGCCGAGCAGTACTTC.

The V and J genes are TRBV5-1 and TRBJ2-7, with 11 bases lining up with TRBD2. V lost 4 bases to trimming and J lost 5 bases; unmatched junction nucleotides: 8. The CDR3 spans 15 residues. The germline gives CDR1 SGHRS, CDR2 YFSETQ. The CDR3 loop is CASSPVSGRANEQYF. CDR3 nucleotide sequence: TGCGCCAGCAGCCCCGTTAGCGGGAGGGCCAACGAGCAGTACTTC.

The rearrangement links TRBV7-9 to TRBJ2-2; D is uncertain. Germline lookup yields CDR1 SEHNR and CDR2 FQNEAQ (reference sequence). Trimming removed 3 bases at V and 3 bases at J, with 11 bases between. CDR3 length: 15 amino acids. CDR3 in amino acids: CASSFPRDYTGELFF. CDR3 in DNA: TGTGCCAGCAGCTTCCCGCGCGACTACACCGGGGAGCTGTTTTTT.

V usage is TRBV27 and J usage is TRBJ2-7, with D perhaps TRBD1 (6 bases). Germline lookup yields CDR1 MNHEY and CDR2 SMNVEV (reference sequence). The CDR3 is 14 amino acids. Trimming removed 2 bases from V and 7 bases from J, with 15 bases in between. DNA of the CDR3: TGTGCCAGCAGTTTAGACAGGTGGGGTAGAGAGCAGTACTTC. Translating gives CASSLDRWGREQYF.

This chain joins TRBV11-3 and TRBJ1-2; perhaps TRBD1 as D (6 bases). Trimming pared 4 bases from V and 10 bases from J, leaving 19 bases between. The CDR3 totals 14 residues. The germline CDR1 and CDR2 sequences are SGHNT and YENEEA. CDR3 DNA sequence: TGTGCCAGCAGCTCCCCGGGACATCTAAAGGACTACACCTTC. It is translated as CASSSPGHLKDYTF.

This sequence joins TRBV4-1 and TRBJ1-1; D is possibly TRBD1 (5 bases). The CDR3 totals 16 residues. Germline V gene lookup returns CDR1 MGHRA and CDR2 YSYEKL. The V gene lost 1 base and the J gene lost 2 bases, with 14 bases spanning the gap. The CDR3 DNA is TGCGCCAGCAGCCAAGTACAGGTCCTGATAAACACTGAAGCTTTCTTT. The encoded protein is CASSQVQVLINTEAFF.

The V and J genes are TRBV20-1 and TRBJ1-4; D remains ambiguous. This CDR3 spans 15 amino acids. CDR1 and CDR2 from the germline V gene are DFQATT and SNEGSKA (reference sequence). CDR3 sequence (DNA): TGCAGCACACCCCTCGGGAAAGCTTTTCAGTCAAAACTGTTTTTT. This translates into CSTPLGKAFQSKLFF.

The gene calls are TRBV20-1 and TRBJ1-6; no clear D. Germline assignment: CDR1 DFQATT and CDR2 SNEGSKA (reference sequence). This CDR3 region has 14 residues. Trimming pared 0 bases from V and 5 bases from J, leaving 8 bases between. The CDR3 spells CSARDPGNNSPLHF. In nucleotides, the CDR3 is TGCAGTGCTAGAGATCCGGGGAATAATTCACCCCTCCACTTT.

This clonotype was counted a few times. The chain uses TRBV25-1 and TRBJ2-3; D possibly corresponds to TRBD2 (5 bases). Trimming removed 8 bases at V and 1 base at J, with 10 bases between. This CDR3 region has 13 residues. Germline V lookup: CDR1 MGHDK, CDR2 SYGVNS. CDR3 nucleotides: TGTGCCAGCCACGCGCGGGGCACAGATACGCAGTATTTT. This gives the protein CASHARGTDTQYF.

J is TRBJ2-3 and V is TRBV20-1, with D unresolved. V lost 1 base and J 0 bases, leaving 5 bases between the germline ends. Germline V gives CDR1 DFQATT, CDR2 SNEGSKA (reference sequence). This CDR3 is built from 13 residues. The chain's CDR3 is CSARAASTDTQYF. The DNA for the CDR3 is TGCAGTGCTAGAGCCGCCAGCACAGATACGCAGTATTTT.

The chain uses TRBV20-1 and TRBJ2-1, with 9 bases matching TRBD2. The end of the DNA aligns better with TRBJ2-7, so the J call may be wrong. Germline CDR1 is DFQATT and CDR2 is SNEGSKA (reference sequence). CDR3 length: 15 amino acids. The CDR3 sequence is CSAEPPAGGYNEQYF. DNA of the CDR3: TGCAGTGCTGAGCCCCCTGCGGGGGGGTACAATGAGCAGTACTTC.

A single count supports this clonotype. J is TRBJ2-5 and V is TRBV11-2; D possibly corresponds to TRBD1 (5 bases). Germline lookup yields CDR1 SGHAT and CDR2 FQNNGV. Between the trimmed V and J ends, which lost 0 bases and 5 bases, there was a span of 16 bases. This CDR3 region has 16 residues. Here the CDR3 reads CASSLDLGQGGETQYF. In DNA, the CDR3 is TGTGCCAGCAGCTTAGATCTCGGCCAGGGTGGGGAGACCCAGTACTTC.

This clonotype showed up just a few times. This chain joins TRBV20-1 and TRBJ2-1; a possible D gene is TRBD2 (7 bases). Deletions cut 3 bases from V and 5 bases from J, with 20 bases between. The CDR3 is 16 residues long. Germline CDR1 is DFQATT and CDR2 is SNEGSKA (reference sequence). CDR3 bases: TGCAGTGCTAGGGTCTTAGGAGGGGGGGCACACAATGAGCAGTTCTTC. This gives the protein CSARVLGGGAHNEQFF.

At least ten counts were recorded for this clonotype. An end of the junction differs from the germline gene, which may be a read error. The chain couples TRBV7-2 to TRBJ2-1; 11 bases fit TRBD2. The CDR3 runs 15 residues. Germline V gene lookup returns CDR1 SGHTA and CDR2 FQGNSA. CDR3 bases: TGTGCCAGCAGTTTAGCGGGAGGGCGTTACAATGAGCAGTTCTTC. Translation: CASSLAGGRYNEQFF.

The V call is TRBV19, the J call TRBJ1-5; D call uncertain. This CDR3 region has 13 residues. Deletions cut 5 bases from V and 15 bases from J, with 20 bases between. Germline loops: CDR1 LNHDA, CDR2 SQIVND (reference sequence). The CDR3 nucleotides are TGTGCCAGTAGTTCCGCCGGGCCCAGCCCCGGGCATTTT. It is translated as CASSSAGPSPGHF.

This clonotype came up a few times. The J gene is TRBJ2-5, the V gene TRBV24-1, with 7 bases lining up with TRBD1. Germline V gives CDR1 KGHDR, CDR2 SFDVKD. V lost 7 bases and J lost 0; bases outside the gene matches: 7. The CDR3 covers 15 residues. The chain's CDR3 is CATSHRDSYQETQYF. The CDR3 DNA follows: TGTGCCACCAGCCACCGGGACAGCTACCAAGAGACCCAGTACTTC.

The chain combines TRBV11-2 with TRBJ2-1; 10 bases align to TRBD1. This CDR3 has 13 residues. Looked up from germline, CDR1 is SGHAT and CDR2 is FQNNGV. V shed 7 bases, J shed 15 bases, and the junction held 12 bases outside the gene matches. The chain's CDR3 is CASNLGQGSAPFF. CDR3 DNA: TGTGCCAGCAACCTGGGACAGGGGAGTGCCCCGTTCTTC.

Only one count was recorded for this clonotype. The rearrangement joins TRBV29-1 to TRBJ1-2; D not resolved. The ends were cut back, 4 bases at V and 4 bases at J, with 16 bases in the middle. CDR1 and CDR2 (germline): SQVTM, ANQGSEA. This CDR3 is built from 14 residues. In DNA form, the CDR3 reads TGCAGCGTTGGAAGAAGGGCAGAAAGCTATGGCTACACCTTC. This sequence encodes CSVGRRAESYGYTF.

The CDR3: CASSAGLVNEQYF. The CDR3, as DNA: TGTGCCAGCAGCGCCGGACTAGTAAATGAGCAGTACTTC. This chain connects TRBV9 to TRBJ2-4; the match to TRBD2 covers 7 bases. The CDR3 consists of 13 residues. J was trimmed by 13 bases and V by 3 bases; bases with no gene match: 10. From germline, CDR1 is SGDLS and CDR2 YYNGEE.

The DNA for the CDR3 is TGTGCCAGCAGCTACCGGGACAGCCACACTGAAGCTTTCTTT. It codes for CASSYRDSHTEAFF. This chain links TRBV7-9 with TRBJ1-1, with 7 bases aligning to TRBD1. Germline assignment: CDR1 SEHNR and CDR2 FQNEAQ (reference sequence). The CDR3 runs to 14 residues. Unmatched junction bases numbered 5, after V lost 4 bases and J lost 3 bases. Drawing the rest from reference TRBV7-9 and TRBJ1-1, the complete variable domain is DTGVSQNPRHKITKRGQNVTFRCDPISEHNRLYWYRQTLGQGPEFLTYFQNEAQLEKSRLLSDRFSAERPKGSFSTLEIQRTEQGDSAMYLCASSYRDSHTEAFFGQGTRLTVV.

This clonotype was recorded a few times. The rearrangement uses TRBV27 and TRBJ2-5; tentative D call: TRBD1 (7 bases). The CDR3 loop spans 19 amino acids. Germline CDR1 is MNHEY and CDR2 is SMNVEV (reference sequence). Trimming left V 2 bases short and J 2 bases short, with 24 bases between. DNA of the CDR3: TGTGCCAGCAGTTTAACGATTGGGGGTTGGGGGGACAGACAAGAGACCCAGTACTTC. Its protein is CASSLTIGGWGDRQETQYF.

J is TRBJ2-7 and V is TRBV4-3, with 9 nucleotides matching TRBD1. CDR3 length equals 18 residues. Germline CDR1 and CDR2: LGHNA and YSLEER. Trimming cost V 0 bases and J 2 bases; bases outside gene matches: 11. CDR3 sequence (DNA): TGCGCCAGCAGCCAAGATCTGAGGGGACAGGGTAGGGCCTACGAGCAGTACTTC. Its protein product is CASSQDLRGQGRAYEQYF.

V usage is TRBV5-1 and J usage is TRBJ1-1, with unresolved D. The germline V and J ends were trimmed by 3 bases and 0 bases, with 15 bases remaining between them. Germline values: CDR1 SGHRS, CDR2 YFSETQ. This CDR3 contains 16 residues. The CDR3 spells CASSSLSGLMNTEAFF. The CDR3 DNA reads as TGCGCCAGCAGCTCACTCTCCGGGCTAATGAACACTGAAGCTTTCTTT.

This clonotype has a single count. V usage is TRBV12-3 or TRBV12-4 and J usage is TRBJ2-1; the D call may be TRBD1 or TRBD2 (6 bases each). Trimming took off 4 bases at V and 3 bases at J, with 13 bases between the two ends. CDR3 length: 15 amino acids. The CDR3: CASSSLGGLYNEQFF. CDR3 bases: TGTGCCAGCAGTTCTCTAGGGGGGCTCTACAATGAGCAGTTCTTC.

This rearrangement joins TRBV2 to TRBJ2-3; 11 positions agree with TRBD2. Germline V CDR1 and CDR2: SNHLY, FYNNEI. V shed 11 bases, J shed 1 base, and the junction held 2 bases outside the gene matches. The CDR3 runs to 13 residues. As DNA, the CDR3 is TGTGCCGGGGGACTAGCGGGCACAGATACGCAGTATTTT. It translates to CAGGLAGTDTQYF.